This entry lists 5 T cell receptor beta chains sequenced from one sample in a study of post-analysis software for immune sequencing data. The authors incorporated unique molecular identifiers into the TCR beta cDNA libraries. Using its own MiXCR run on the PCR reads, TCRdb lists one record per CDR3 protein. Among about 500,000 distinct CDR3 sequences listed, under 55% were seen once. These TCRs' antigens remain unknown. Broader study findings: About five TRBV segments (TRBV5-6, TRBV5-1 and TRBV20-1 among them) occurred more frequently in patients than in controls.

The specimen was blood. The receptor source for this set is a girl aged 10-17 years with multiple sclerosis.

V usage is TRBV12-3 or TRBV12-4 and J usage is TRBJ2-3, with unresolved D. The CDR3 has 12 residues. V was pared by 2 bases and J by 5 bases, with 5 bases between. The chain's CDR3 is CASSLSKDTQYF. CDR3 nucleotide sequence: TGTGCCAGCAGTTTAAGTAAAGATACGCAGTATTTT.

The J gene is TRBJ2-2, the V gene TRBV29-1; D call uncertain. Germline V gene lookup returns CDR1 SQVTM and CDR2 ANQGSEA. V was clipped by 0 bases and J by 5 bases, with 7 bases between them. This CDR3 is built from 13 residues. CDR3 sequence: CSVEDLKTGELFF. The DNA for the CDR3 is TGCAGCGTTGAAGATCTTAAGACCGGGGAGCTGTTTTTT.

This clonotype was seen a few times. The chain joins TRBV29-1 to TRBJ1-2, with 9 bases fitting TRBD1. The V and J ends lost 2 bases and 2 bases, in that order; junction bases with no gene match: 6. This CDR3 is 15 amino acids long. Germline V gives CDR1 SQVTM, CDR2 ANQGSEA. CDR3 protein: CSVETLGQGNYGYTF. CDR3 coding DNA: TGCAGCGTTGAAACCTTGGGACAGGGAAACTATGGCTACACCTTC.

This clonotype was counted between two and nine times. The chain couples TRBV4-3 to TRBJ2-1, with 7 bases identical to TRBD2. This CDR3 has 17 residues. The germline gives CDR1 LGHNA, CDR2 YSLEER. Unmatched junction bases numbered 15, after V lost 3 bases and J lost 7 bases. The CDR3 sequence is CASSHFFRTNGRNEQFF. The CDR3 region has the DNA TGCGCCAGCAGCCATTTCTTTAGGACTAACGGGAGGAATGAGCAGTTCTTC.

The CDR3 nucleotides are TGTGCCAGCAGTCCCCTCGGGACAGCTAACTACGAGCAGTACTTC. Amino acid sequence: CASSPLGTANYEQYF. V gene TRBV6-2 or TRBV6-3 combines with J gene TRBJ2-7; 7 bases align to TRBD1. This CDR3 comprises 15 residues. V lost 5 bases and J lost 3; bases outside the gene matches: 10. Germline CDR1 reads MNHEY; CDR2 reads SVGEGT.